One and the same sample provided the 28 T cell receptor beta chains below, sequenced in a study of blood T cell repertoires in COVID-19. Assay used: immunoSEQ multiplex PCR; TCRdb lists only in-frame clones, some missing. The profile covers a few hundred thousand clones, with around nine tenths appearing a single time and approximately 4% taken by the ten largest. The source material was peripheral blood. These receptors were taken from a woman aged 50 to 65 with active or convalescent COVID-19.

V is TRBV18 and J is TRBJ1-4, with D uncertain. V shed 4 bases and J shed 7 bases, with 19 bases lying between them. Germline V gene lookup returns CDR1 KGHSH and CDR2 LQKENI. The length of the CDR3 is 16 residues. CDR3 region: CASSLFRTEAPEKLFF. CDR3 nucleotides: TGTGCCAGCTCACTTTTCCGGACTGAAGCGCCTGAAAAACTGTTTTTT.

The chain joins TRBV7-9 to TRBJ2-2; D possibly corresponds to TRBD2 (5 bases). The CDR3 sequence is 15 residues long. With 4 bases removed from V and 0 bases from J, the gap between germline ends came to 9 bases. The V gene's germline CDR1 is SEHNR and CDR2 FQNEAQ (reference sequence). The CDR3 DNA follows: TGTGCCAGCAGCTACCTAGCCGCGAACACCGGGGAGCTGTTTTTT. Its translation: CASSYLAANTGELFF.

The rearrangement joins TRBV20-1 to TRBJ1-2; 8 bases are a match to TRBD1. V lost 3 bases, J lost 6 bases, and 3 bases stayed unmatched. Germline CDR1 and CDR2: DFQATT and SNEGSKA (reference sequence). CDR3 length: 12 residues. In nucleotides, the CDR3 is TGCAGTGCTAGTCCAGGGGGCAATGGCTACACCTTC. This encodes CSASPGGNGYTF.

The chain couples TRBV6-1 to TRBJ2-3; D gene ambiguous. Germline V gene data show CDR1 as MNHNS and CDR2 as SASEGT. The CDR3 runs 15 residues. V gave up 6 bases and J gave up 0 bases, with 13 bases separating them. CDR3 loop: CASSSWRSSTDTQYF. CDR3 DNA sequence: TGTGCCAGCAGCTCCTGGCGGTCTAGCACAGATACGCAGTATTTT.

The chain has TRBV6-5 and TRBJ1-1; a possible D gene is TRBD1 (6 bases). The V gene lost 2 bases and the J gene lost 4 bases, with 14 bases spanning the gap. Germline loops: CDR1 MNHEY, CDR2 SVGAGI. The CDR3 has 15 amino acids. CDR3 DNA sequence: TGTGCCAGCAGTTACGCAGCTGGGGGGGCCACTGAAGCTTTCTTT. Translating gives CASSYAAGGATEAFF.

The sample holds a few counts of this clone. The gene calls are TRBV19 and TRBJ2-1; 7 nucleotides align to TRBD2. The CDR3 consists of 15 residues. Looked up from germline, CDR1 is LNHDA and CDR2 is SQIVND (reference sequence). Trimming took 7 bases from V and 2 from J; bases not matched to a gene: 8. The chain's CDR3 is CASNLPGLTYNEQFF. DNA for the CDR3: TGTGCCAGTAACCTCCCGGGACTAACCTACAATGAGCAGTTCTTC. The variable domain in full, completed from reference TRBV19 and TRBJ2-1, reads DGGITQSPKYLFRKEGQNVTLSCEQNLNHDAMYWYRQDPGQGLRLIYYSQIVNDFQKGDIAEGYSVSREKKESFPLTVTSAQKNPTAFYLCASNLPGLTYNEQFFGPGTRLTVL.

The chain combines TRBV7-8 with TRBJ2-7; D perhaps matches TRBD2 (5 bases). The V end lost 0 bases, the J end lost 3 bases, and 9 bases lay between the germline ends. The CDR3 runs to 14 residues. CDR1 and CDR2 from the germline V gene are SGHVS and FQNEAQ. The CDR3 spells CASSLAGALYEQYF. DNA of the CDR3: TGTGCCAGCAGCTTAGCGGGAGCCCTCTACGAGCAGTACTTC.

The rearrangement uses TRBV20-1 and TRBJ2-1, with 8 bases aligning to TRBD2. The CDR3 spans 11 residues. Germline CDR1 is DFQATT and CDR2 is SNEGSKA (reference sequence). The CDR3, as DNA: TGCAGGTCAGGGACTAGCAATGAGCAGTTCTTC. Protein product: CRSGTSNEQFF.

This clone has a handful of counts. The chain has TRBV27 and TRBJ1-2; 7 bases map to TRBD1. J lost 5 bases, V lost 1 base, and 10 bases had no gene match. Germline V CDR1 and CDR2: MNHEY, SMNVEV (reference sequence). CDR3 length: 16 amino acids. This CDR3 reads CASSLLSKGTVYGYTF. CDR3 DNA: TGTGCCAGCAGTTTATTAAGCAAGGGGACAGTGTATGGCTACACCTTC.

The chain employs TRBV7-9 and TRBJ1-3; D unclear. CDR1 and CDR2 from the germline V gene are SEHNR and FQNEAQ (reference sequence). V was trimmed by 1 base and J by 0 bases, leaving 7 bases between them. This CDR3 has 15 residues. In DNA form, the CDR3 reads TGTGCCAGCAGCTTAGGGAGCCCCTCTGGAAACACCATATATTTT. Translation gives CASSLGSPSGNTIYF.

The chain employs TRBV6-5 and TRBJ1-2, with 10 bases lining up with TRBD1. The CDR3 contains 14 residues. The V segment lost 5 bases and the J segment 8 bases; nucleotides outside the gene matches: 8. The germline gives CDR1 MNHEY, CDR2 SVGAGI. The CDR3 sequence is CASSTGTGVFGYTF. CDR3 bases: TGTGCCAGCAGTACCGGGACAGGGGTGTTCGGCTACACCTTC.

The chain has TRBV3-1 (or the pseudogene TRBV3-2) and TRBJ2-1; D is uncertain. Trimming removed 0 bases at V and 5 bases at J, with 8 bases between. Germline CDR1 and CDR2: LGHDT and YNNKEL (reference sequence). This CDR3 region has 14 residues. CDR3 residues: CASSQDWPHNEQFF. The CDR3 nucleotides are TGTGCCAGCAGCCAAGACTGGCCCCACAATGAGCAGTTCTTC.

J is TRBJ1-1 and V is TRBV4-3; D is unclear. Germline V CDR1 and CDR2: LGHNA, YSLEER. Deletions cut 0 bases from V and 5 bases from J, with 13 bases between. The CDR3 runs 15 residues. The CDR3 loop reads CASSQDSVSGTEAFF. CDR3 coding DNA: TGCGCCAGCAGCCAAGATTCGGTTTCGGGAACTGAAGCTTTCTTT.

The V and J genes are TRBV21-1 and TRBJ1-5; TRBD1 is taken as the D call from the table, unchecked against the DNA. TRBV21-1 is annotated as a pseudogene. CDR3 size: 21 residues. Here the CDR3 DNA reads TGTGCCAGCAGCAAGAAAAGGTCCCGGGACAGTCAGATCCCTAGCAATCAGCCCCAGCATTTT. Its protein product is CASSKKRSRDSQIPSNQPQHF.

This chain links TRBV9 with TRBJ1-2; D call uncertain. The V end was cut by 0 bases, the J end by 5 bases, with 11 bases between. The CDR3 contains 14 residues. CDR1 is SGDLS and CDR2 is YYNGEE in the germline V gene. The CDR3 nucleotides read TGTGCCAGCAGCGTAGAGGTACAGCAATATGGCTACACCTTC. The encoded protein is CASSVEVQQYGYTF.

V is TRBV5-1 and J is TRBJ1-1, with TRBD1 matching over 10 bases. The CDR3 loop spans 16 amino acids. Trimming removed 0 bases from V and 3 bases from J; junction bases left unmatched: 5. CDR1 is SGHRS and CDR2 is YFSETQ in the germline V gene. CDR3 in DNA: TGCGCCAGCAGCTTGGGACAGGGGGCGCAGGACACTGAAGCTTTCTTT. It specifies CASSLGQGAQDTEAFF.

This clone was picked up a small number of times. This chain connects TRBV28 to TRBJ1-1; TRBD1 might be the D (6 bases). The CDR3 totals 14 residues. The ends were cut back, 3 bases at V and 0 bases at J, with 8 bases in the middle. Germline V gene lookup returns CDR1 MDHEN and CDR2 SYDVKM. DNA of the CDR3: TGTGCCAGCAGTTTCGGGGGGCTGAACACTGAAGCTTTCTTT. It is translated as CASSFGGLNTEAFF.

This rearrangement joins TRBV4-3 to TRBJ2-2; TRBD2 matches 10 bases. Per germline, CDR1 LGHNA and CDR2 YSLEER. Trimming took 0 bases from V and 10 from J; bases not matched to a gene: 8. The CDR3 extends over 16 amino acids. The CDR3 DNA reads as TGCGCCAGCAGCCAAGAGCTAGCGGGAGTATATGAGGAGCTGTTTTTT. This sequence encodes CASSQELAGVYEELFF.

The chain carries TRBV27 and TRBJ1-2, with TRBD1 matching over 7 bases. Germline loops: CDR1 MNHEY, CDR2 SMNVEV (reference sequence). After removal of 5 bases from V and 5 bases from J, the junction contained 5 bases not matched to a gene. This CDR3 spans 13 amino acids. The CDR3 DNA is TGTGCCAGCAGTCCGGACAGGCTTTATGGCTACACCTTC. The encoded protein is CASSPDRLYGYTF.

The rearrangement joins TRBV27 to TRBJ1-4, with 8 nucleotides matching TRBD1. The ends lost 5 bases at V and 8 bases at J; junction bases unmatched: 7. The germline V gene encodes CDR1 MNHEY and CDR2 SMNVEV (reference sequence). CDR3 size: 14 residues. CDR3 residues: CASSPGTGREKLFF. CDR3 nucleotide sequence: TGTGCCAGCAGTCCGGGGACAGGTCGGGAAAAACTGTTTTTT.

The chain recombines TRBV9 with TRBJ2-1; TRBD1 matches 10 bases. V shed 3 bases and J 12 bases; nucleotides not matched to a gene: 18. The CDR3 covers 17 residues. The germline gives CDR1 SGDLS, CDR2 YYNGEE. The DNA for the CDR3 is TGTGCCAGCAGCGCCGGACCAGACAGGGGGCAGAGAGATGGGCAGTTCTTC. Translated, it gives CASSAGPDRGQRDGQFF.

CDR3 nucleotides: TGTGCCAGCAGTAACACAGGGGGAAAAGGCTATGGCTACACCTTC. Translation: CASSNTGGKGYGYTF. The V call is TRBV28, the J call TRBJ1-2, with 8 nucleotides matching TRBD1. Germline CDR1 and CDR2: MDHEN and SYDVKM. Trimming cost V 5 bases and J 4 bases; bases outside gene matches: 9. This CDR3 is built from 15 residues.

The CDR3 coding sequence is TGTGCCACGCTAGATAACCAAGAGACCCAGTACTTC. Encoded protein: CATLDNQETQYF. The chain is built from TRBV10-3 and TRBJ2-5; D remains unclear. The CDR3 is 12 amino acids. Trimming left V 10 bases short and J 0 bases short, with 9 bases between. Germline V gene sequence: CDR1 ENHRY, CDR2 SYGVKD.

The genes are TRBV6-5 and TRBJ2-1; 7 bases are a match to TRBD2. CDR3 length: 14 residues. Germline V gene data show CDR1 as MNHEY and CDR2 as SVGAGI. Trimming took 7 bases from V and 4 from J; bases not matched to a gene: 7. DNA for the CDR3: TGTGCCAGCATGGCGGGGGACCATTACAATGAGCAGTTCTTC. This translates into CASMAGDHYNEQFF.

The chain uses TRBV30 and TRBJ1-1; 7 bases are a match to TRBD1. CDR1 is GTSNPN and CDR2 is SVGIG in the germline V gene (reference sequence). This CDR3 comprises 15 residues. V trimming: 2 bases; J trimming: 1 base; junction bases outside the gene matches: 7. The CDR3 reads CAWSPRAGGNTEAFF. The CDR3 nucleotides are TGTGCCTGGAGTCCCAGGGCAGGGGGGAACACTGAAGCTTTCTTT.

This rearrangement joins TRBV10-3 to TRBJ2-1, with D perhaps matching TRBD1 (5 bases). The germline CDR1 and CDR2 sequences are ENHRY and SYGVKD. Trimming took off 0 bases at V and 1 base at J, with 7 bases between the two ends. The CDR3 is 15 amino acids. The CDR3 here is CAISESQGSYNEQFF. The CDR3 DNA reads TGTGCCATCAGTGAGTCTCAGGGTTCCTACAATGAGCAGTTCTTC.

The chain joins TRBV30 to TRBJ2-7, with 8 positions matching TRBD1. The V gene's germline CDR1 is GTSNPN and CDR2 SVGIG (reference sequence). The trim removed 3 bases at V and 10 bases at J, leaving 11 bases unmatched. This CDR3 has 13 amino acids. The CDR3 spells CAWRHRDRPFQYF. The DNA of the CDR3 is TGTGCCTGGAGACACCGGGACAGGCCTTTCCAGTACTTC.

The chain has TRBV11-3 and TRBJ2-7; TRBD2 agrees at 7 bases. CDR1 and CDR2 from the germline V gene are SGHNT and YENEEA. V dropped 5 bases and J dropped 1; count of bases not matched to a gene: 2. The CDR3 has 13 residues. CDR3 protein: CASSRTSSYEQYF. CDR3 nucleotide sequence: TGTGCCAGCAGCCGGACTAGTTCCTACGAGCAGTACTTC.